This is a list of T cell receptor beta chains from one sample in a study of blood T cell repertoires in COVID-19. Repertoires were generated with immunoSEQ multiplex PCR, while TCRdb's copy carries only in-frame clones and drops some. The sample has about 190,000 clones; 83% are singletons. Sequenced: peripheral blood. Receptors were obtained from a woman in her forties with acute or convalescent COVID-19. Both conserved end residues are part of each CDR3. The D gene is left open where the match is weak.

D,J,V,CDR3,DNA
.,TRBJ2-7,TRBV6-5,CASSYFLGGASYEQYF,TGTGCCAGCAGTTACTTCCTGGGGGGGGCTTCCTACGAGCAGTACTTC
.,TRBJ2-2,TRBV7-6,CASRYRNTGELFF,TGTGCCAGCAGGTACAGGAACACCGGGGAGCTGTTTTTT
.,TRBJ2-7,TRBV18,CASSRALETAIYEQYF,TGTGCCAGCTCACGTGCGTTGGAGACCGCGATCTACGAGCAGTACTTC
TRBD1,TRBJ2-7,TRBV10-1,CASSSTGALYEQYF,TGCGCCAGCAGCAGTACAGGGGCCCTCTACGAGCAGTACTTC
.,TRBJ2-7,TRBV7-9,CASSLSYEQYF,TGTGCCAGCAGCCTCTCCTACGAGCAGTACTTC
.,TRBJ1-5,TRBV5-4,CASSLGGENQPQHF,TGTGCCAGCAGTCTTGGGGGGGAAAATCAGCCCCAGCATTTT
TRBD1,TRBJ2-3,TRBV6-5,CASGQEYTDTQYF,TGTGCCAGTGGACAGGAGTACACAGATACGCAGTATTTT
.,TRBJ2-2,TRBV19,CASSPGTAPWNTGELFF,TGTGCCAGTAGTCCCGGGACTGCCCCTTGGAACACCGGGGAGCTGTTTTTT
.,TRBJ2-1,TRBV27,CASSYGQWGNEQFF,TGTGCCAGCAGCTATGGACAGTGGGGGAATGAGCAGTTCTTC
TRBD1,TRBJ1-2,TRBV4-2,CASSRRDREAGYGYTF,TGTGCCAGCAGCCGGAGGGACAGGGAAGCCGGTTATGGCTACACCTTC
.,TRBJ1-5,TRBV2,CASSRQGSNQPQHF,TGTGCCAGCAGCCGCCAGGGGAGCAATCAGCCCCAGCATTTT
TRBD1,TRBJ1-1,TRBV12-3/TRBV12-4,CASSRGRLTEAFF,TGTGCCAGCAGTAGGGGGCGTCTCACTGAAGCTTTCTTT
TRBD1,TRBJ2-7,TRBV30,CAGGQNYEQYF,TGTGCCGGGGGACAGAACTACGAGCAGTACTTC
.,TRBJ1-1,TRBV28,CASSLASVWLGTEAFF,TGTGCCAGCAGTTTAGCGAGCGTATGGTTGGGCACTGAAGCTTTCTTT
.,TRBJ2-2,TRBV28,CASRLREAGELFF,TGTGCCAGCAGACTAAGGGAGGCCGGGGAGCTGTTTTTT